These 25 T cell receptor beta chains share one sample of origin, sequenced in a study of blood T cell repertoires in COVID-19. The assay was immunoSEQ multiplex PCR, and TCRdb's table has in-frame clones only and misses some. The sample has 200,000 or so clones; just over 85% are singletons. Sequenced: peripheral blood. Receptors originate from a man in his fifties or sixties with acute or convalescent COVID-19.

This clone was observed a single time. This sequence joins TRBV18 and TRBJ2-1; 11 bases fit TRBD2. The CDR3 consists of 13 residues. V was pared by 2 bases and J by 14 bases, with 5 bases of the junction left unmatched. Germline assignment: CDR1 KGHSH and CDR2 LQKENI. In DNA, the CDR3 is TGTGCCAGCTCACCAAATCCTAGCGGGGGGAAGTTCTTC. Translated: CASSPNPSGGKFF. The full variable domain, its missing parts supplied by reference TRBV18 and TRBJ2-1, is NAGVMQNPRHLVRRRGQEARLRCSPMKGHSHVYWYRQLPEEGLKFMVYLQKENIIDESGMPKERFSAEFPKEGPSILRIQQVVRGDSAAYFCASSPNPSGGKFFGPGTRLTVL.

Written as DNA, the CDR3 is TGTGCCAGCACCCCCACGTCCAGGGATGCTTTCTTT. Translated, it gives CASTPTSRDAFF. The chain couples TRBV28 to TRBJ1-1; TRBD1 might be the D (5 bases). V was trimmed by 7 bases and J by 11 bases, leaving 17 bases between them. The CDR3 is 12 amino acids. CDR1 is MDHEN, CDR2 SYDVKM, per germline.

For the CDR3, the DNA is TGTGCCAGCAGCCCAGGGGGTTTTTACAATGAGCAGTTCTTC. The encoded protein is CASSPGGFYNEQFF. V usage is TRBV7-7 and J usage is TRBJ2-1; 7 bases fit TRBD1. Germline CDR1 is SSHAT and CDR2 is FNYEAQ (reference sequence). The CDR3 sequence is 14 residues long. The V segment lost 5 bases and the J segment 4 bases; nucleotides outside the gene matches: 5.

This rearrangement joins TRBV5-8 to TRBJ1-2; D possibly corresponds to TRBD1 (6 bases). Germline CDR1 is SGHTS and CDR2 is YDEGEE. V lost 4 bases, J lost 0 bases, and 13 bases lay in between. CDR3 size: 15 residues. CDR3 nucleotides: TGTGCCAGCAGCCCGAGGACAGCTACTAACTATGGCTACACCTTC. Translation: CASSPRTATNYGYTF.

This chain uses TRBV6-5 with TRBJ1-1, with a tentative D call TRBD1 (6 bases). V dropped 2 bases and J dropped 5 bases, with 9 bases sitting between them. CDR3 length: 13 amino acids. Germline CDR1 MNHEY, CDR2 SVGAGI. In nucleotides, the CDR3 is TGTGCCAGCAGTTACAGGGGGACAACTGAAGCTTTCTTT. This codes for CASSYRGTTEAFF.

This sequence joins TRBV4-1 and TRBJ2-5; 8 bases map to TRBD1. The germline V gene encodes CDR1 MGHRA and CDR2 YSYEKL. Trimming took 4 bases from V and 1 from J; bases not matched to a gene: 8. The CDR3 is made up of 16 amino acids. DNA of the CDR3: TGCGCCAGCAGCCCAACGGGACAGGCGATCCAAGAGACCCAGTACTTC. Translated, it gives CASSPTGQAIQETQYF.

V usage is TRBV28 and J usage is TRBJ2-7; D unresolved. Germline CDR1 reads MDHEN; CDR2 reads SYDVKM. The CDR3 has 12 amino acids. V lost 5 bases and J 9 bases, leaving 14 bases between the germline ends. The CDR3 DNA follows: TGTGCCAGCAGTACCGGGTTGCGAGTGCAGTACTTC. This gives the protein CASSTGLRVQYF.

The V gene is TRBV10-2, the J gene TRBJ1-6, with D tentatively TRBD1 (5 bases). Germline CDR1 WSHSY, CDR2 SAAADI. This CDR3 has 16 amino acids. V was pared by 7 bases and J by 4 bases, with 17 bases between. This CDR3 is CASTGLQGPYNSPLHF. In nucleotides, the CDR3 is TGCGCCAGCACGGGTTTGCAGGGCCCGTATAATTCACCCCTCCACTTT.

The chain couples TRBV15 to TRBJ1-5; D unclear. CDR1 is LNHNV, CDR2 YYDKDF, per germline (reference sequence). The ends were cut back, 0 bases at V and 11 bases at J, with 8 bases in the middle. The length of the CDR3 is 12 residues. CDR3 sequence reads: CATSRDLASQHF. The CDR3 region has the DNA TGTGCCACCAGCAGAGATCTGGCCTCCCAGCATTTT.

The chain combines TRBV27 with TRBJ1-2; the D gene is possibly TRBD1 (6 bases). CDR1 and CDR2 from the germline V gene are MNHEY and SMNVEV (reference sequence). V lost 6 bases and J lost 3, with 11 bases in between. The CDR3 length is 13 residues. This CDR3 reads CASSPDRDYGYTF. The CDR3 coding sequence is TGTGCCAGCAGCCCGGACAGAGACTATGGCTACACCTTC.

As for this clone: Other DNA sequences in the sample encode the same CDR3. The chain joins TRBV6-5 to TRBJ1-1; 9 bases are a match to TRBD1. This CDR3 comprises 14 residues. The V segment lost 8 bases and the J segment 2 bases; nucleotides outside the gene matches: 6. Germline V CDR1 and CDR2: MNHEY, SVGAGI. CDR3 DNA: TGTGCCAGCTCGAGACAGGGGGTTAACACTGAAGCTTTCTTT. The encoded protein is CASSRQGVNTEAFF.

The chain joins TRBV7-9 to TRBJ1-4; a weak D match, TRBD1 (6 bases). Germline CDR1 is SEHNR and CDR2 is FQNEAQ (reference sequence). V gave up 7 bases and J gave up 7 bases, with 25 bases separating them. The CDR3 runs 17 residues. The CDR3 region has the DNA TGTGCCAGCAATCGTTTAGGACAGTTCGAGGGTGGTGAAAAACTGTTTTTT. Translated, it gives CASNRLGQFEGGEKLFF. The variable domain in full, with the rest retrieved from reference TRBV7-9 and TRBJ1-4, is DTGVSQNPRHKITKRGQNVTFRCDPISEHNRLYWYRQTLGQGPEFLTYFQNEAQLEKSRLLSDRFSAERPKGSFSTLEIQRTEQGDSAMYLCASNRLGQFEGGEKLFFGSGTQLSVL.

The genes are TRBV9 and TRBJ2-2; 9 nucleotides agree with TRBD1. From germline, CDR1 is SGDLS and CDR2 YYNGEE. The CDR3 consists of 16 residues. V gave up 4 bases and J gave up 7 bases; unmatched junction bases: 11. CDR3 nucleotides: TGTGCCAGCAGCCAGACGGGACAGGGAATGGTCGGGGAGCTGTTTTTT. The encoded protein is CASSQTGQGMVGELFF. Supplemented by reference TRBV9 and TRBJ2-2, the full variable domain reads DSGVTQTPKHLITATGQRVTLRCSPRSGDLSVYWYQQSLDQGLQFLIQYYNGEERAKGNILERFSAQQFPDLHSELNLSSLELGDSALYFCASSQTGQGMVGELFFGEGSRLTVL.

This chain uses TRBV11-1 with TRBJ1-2; D call uncertain. The CDR3 sequence is 14 residues long. With 3 bases removed from V and 2 bases from J, the gap between germline ends came to 10 bases. Per germline, CDR1 SGHAT and CDR2 FQDESV (reference sequence). The CDR3 reads CASSFARGNYGYTF. CDR3 in DNA: TGTGCCAGCAGCTTCGCGAGAGGCAACTATGGCTACACCTTC.

V and J are TRBV19 and TRBJ1-2, with 7 bases fitting TRBD1. The CDR3 extends over 15 amino acids. Trimming at V came to 4 bases and at J to 3 bases, leaving 8 bases not matched to a gene. Germline V gives CDR1 LNHDA, CDR2 SQIVND (reference sequence). The CDR3 spells CASSTGDRVDYGYTF. Written as DNA, the CDR3 is TGTGCCAGTAGTACGGGCGACAGGGTGGACTATGGCTACACCTTC.

The chain couples TRBV10-3 to TRBJ2-1, with 7 bases lining up with TRBD1. V lost 10 bases, J lost 8 bases, and 11 bases stayed unmatched. Germline V lookup: CDR1 ENHRY, CDR2 SYGVKD. This CDR3 comprises 13 residues. The DNA of the CDR3 is TGTGCCAGCCGGGACAGCTTGACGGATGAGCAGTTCTTC. This gives the protein CASRDSLTDEQFF.

This clone has more than one count but fewer than ten. The chain is built from TRBV7-3 and TRBJ1-2; D is perhaps TRBD1 (6 bases). Germline V lookup: CDR1 SGHTA, CDR2 FQGTGA. CDR3 length: 15 amino acids. Deletions cut 0 bases from V and 6 bases from J, with 14 bases between. The CDR3 is CASSLTGQGLDGYTF. In DNA, the CDR3 is TGTGCCAGCAGCTTAACTGGGCAGGGGTTGGATGGCTACACCTTC.

The chain combines TRBV6-2 or TRBV6-3 with TRBJ2-7, with TRBD1 as a possible D gene (6 bases). Trimming pared 2 bases from V and 3 bases from J, leaving 11 bases between. The CDR3 consists of 14 residues. Germline V gene data show CDR1 as MNHEY and CDR2 as SVGEGT. CDR3 residues: CASSYGGRVYEQYF. CDR3 sequence (DNA): TGTGCCAGCAGTTACGGGGGCAGGGTCTACGAGCAGTACTTC.

The CDR3 loop is CASSSGQAYGYTF. Written as DNA, the CDR3 is TGTGCCAGCAGCTCTGGACAGGCATATGGCTACACCTTC. V usage is TRBV5-4 and J usage is TRBJ1-2, with TRBD1 identical over 7 bases. The CDR3 has 13 residues. Per the germline V gene, CDR1 is SGHNT and CDR2 is YYREEE (reference sequence). V lost 3 bases to trimming and J lost 5 bases; unmatched junction nucleotides: 4.

This chain links TRBV9 with TRBJ2-2, with 8 bases identical to TRBD1. This CDR3 contains 17 residues. The V gene's germline CDR1 is SGDLS and CDR2 YYNGEE. The junction had 9 bases not matched to a gene; V was cut back by 2 bases and J by 3 bases. The CDR3 protein is CASSVSGTGPHTGELFF. Here the CDR3 DNA reads TGTGCCAGCAGCGTGTCTGGGACAGGACCCCACACCGGGGAGCTGTTTTTT.

The J gene is TRBJ2-1, the V gene TRBV5-1, with 16 bases fitting TRBD2. CDR1 is SGHRS, CDR2 YFSETQ, per germline. The CDR3 runs to 20 residues. The ends lost 3 bases at V and 1 base at J; junction bases unmatched: 10. CDR3 nucleotide sequence: TGCGCCAGCAGCTCCGCAGGGACTAGCGGGGGGGCTTGGTCCTACAATGAGCAGTTCTTC. It specifies CASSSAGTSGGAWSYNEQFF.

The chain combines TRBV9 with TRBJ1-6; D ambiguous. Trimming pared 3 bases from V and 9 bases from J, leaving 16 bases between. The CDR3 loop spans 15 amino acids. Germline loops: CDR1 SGDLS, CDR2 YYNGEE. The CDR3 region has the DNA TGTGCCAGCAGCGAGCTGGCAGGAAGTAGTTCACCCCTCCACTTT. Translating gives CASSELAGSSSPLHF.

V gene TRBV6-5 combines with J gene TRBJ1-1, with a weak D call TRBD1 (6 bases). V was pared by 6 bases and J by 8 bases, with 22 bases between. The CDR3 length is 15 residues. Germline CDR1 MNHEY, CDR2 SVGAGI. CDR3: CASSRTLRTEEEAFF. The CDR3 DNA follows: TGTGCCAGCAGCCGCACCCTTCGGACAGAGGAGGAAGCTTTCTTT.

The chain joins TRBV25-1 to TRBJ1-1, with 8 bases that match TRBD1. This CDR3 contains 15 residues. Germline V gene sequence: CDR1 MGHDK, CDR2 SYGVNS. The V and J ends lost 1 base and 2 bases, in that order; junction bases with no gene match: 3. CDR3 coding DNA: TGTGCCAGCAGTGAATTAGGACAGGGTAACACTGAAGCTTTCTTT. The encoded protein is CASSELGQGNTEAFF.

The chain links TRBV29-1 to TRBJ1-1; 7 nucleotides align to TRBD1. This CDR3 comprises 10 residues. Per germline, CDR1 SQVTM and CDR2 ANQGSEA. J was trimmed by 10 bases and V by 7 bases; bases with no gene match: 6. CDR3 protein: CSAGQVGAFF. CDR3 sequence (DNA): TGCAGCGCAGGACAGGTCGGAGCTTTCTTT.